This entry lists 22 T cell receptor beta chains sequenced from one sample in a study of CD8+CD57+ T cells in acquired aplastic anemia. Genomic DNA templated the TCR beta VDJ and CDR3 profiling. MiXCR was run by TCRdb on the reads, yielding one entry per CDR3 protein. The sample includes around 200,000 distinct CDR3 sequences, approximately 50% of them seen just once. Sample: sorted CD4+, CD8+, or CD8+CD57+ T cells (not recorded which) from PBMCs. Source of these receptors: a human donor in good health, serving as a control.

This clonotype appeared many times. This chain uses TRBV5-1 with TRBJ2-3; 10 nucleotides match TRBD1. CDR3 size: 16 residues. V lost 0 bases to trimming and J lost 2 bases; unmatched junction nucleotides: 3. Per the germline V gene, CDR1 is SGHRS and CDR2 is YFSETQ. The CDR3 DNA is TGCGCCAGCAGCTTGGGACAGGGGGCTATCACAGATACGCAGTATTTT. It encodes CASSLGQGAITDTQYF.

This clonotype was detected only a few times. The CDR3 spells CASSQDAVPTNEKLFF. The CDR3 DNA sequence: TGTGCCAGCAGCCAAGACGCGGTACCAACTAATGAAAAACTGTTTTTT. The gene calls are TRBV3-1 and TRBJ1-4; D is ambiguous. Germline V CDR1 and CDR2: LGHDT, YNNKEL (reference sequence). The length of the CDR3 is 16 residues. Trimming pared 0 bases from V and 0 bases from J, leaving 8 bases between.

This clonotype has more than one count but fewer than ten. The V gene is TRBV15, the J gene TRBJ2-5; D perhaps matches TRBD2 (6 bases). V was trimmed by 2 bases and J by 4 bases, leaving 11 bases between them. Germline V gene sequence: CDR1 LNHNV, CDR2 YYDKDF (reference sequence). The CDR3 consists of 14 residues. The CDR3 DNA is TGTGCCACCAGCAGAAATTGGGGGGTAGAGACCCAGTACTTC. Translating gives CATSRNWGVETQYF.

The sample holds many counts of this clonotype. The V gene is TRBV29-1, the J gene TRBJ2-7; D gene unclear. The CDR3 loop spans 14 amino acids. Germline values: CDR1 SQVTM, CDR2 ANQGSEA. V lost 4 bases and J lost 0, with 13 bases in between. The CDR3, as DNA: TGCAGCGTTGGGAGCCGGATGAGCTCCTACGAGCAGTACTTC. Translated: CSVGSRMSSYEQYF.

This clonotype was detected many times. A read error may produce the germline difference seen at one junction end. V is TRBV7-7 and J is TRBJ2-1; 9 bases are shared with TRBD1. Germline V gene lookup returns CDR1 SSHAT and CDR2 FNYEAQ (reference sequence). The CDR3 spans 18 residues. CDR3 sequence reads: CASSNIRPGQGSYNEQFF. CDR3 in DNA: TGTGCTAGCAGCAACATACGCCCGGGACAGGGCTCCTACAATGAGCAGTTCTTC.

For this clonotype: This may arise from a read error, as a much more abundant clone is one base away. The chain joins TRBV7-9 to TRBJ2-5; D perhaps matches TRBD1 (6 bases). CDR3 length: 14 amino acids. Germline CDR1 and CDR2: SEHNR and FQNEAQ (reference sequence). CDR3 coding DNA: TGTGCCAGCAGCCACAAAACAGGGAAAGAGTCCCAGTACTTC. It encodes CASSHKTGKESQYF. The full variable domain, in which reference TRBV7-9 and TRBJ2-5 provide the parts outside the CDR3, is DTGVSQNPRHKITKRGQNVTFRCDPISEHNRLYWYRQTLGQGPEFLTYFQNEAQLEKSRLLSDRFSAERPKGSFSTLEIQRTEQGDSAMYLCASSHKTGKESQYFGPGTRLLVL.

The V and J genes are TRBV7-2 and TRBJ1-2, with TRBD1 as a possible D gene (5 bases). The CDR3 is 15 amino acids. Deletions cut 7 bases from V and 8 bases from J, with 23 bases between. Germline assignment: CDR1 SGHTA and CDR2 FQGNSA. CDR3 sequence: CASIRWAGQIYGYTF. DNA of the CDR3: TGTGCCAGCATCCGCTGGGCAGGGCAAATCTACGGCTACACCTTC. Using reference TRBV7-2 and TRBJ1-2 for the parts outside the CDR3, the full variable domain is GAGVSQSPSNKVTEKGKDVELRCDPISGHTALYWYRQSLGQGLEFLIYFQGNSAPDKSGLPSDRFSAERTGGSVSTLTIQRTQQEDSAVYLCASIRWAGQIYGYTFGSGTRLTVV.

CDR3 in DNA: TGTGCCAGCAGACTCGGGGACAGGGGTGGAGAGACCCAGTACTTC. Translating gives CASRLGDRGGETQYF. This chain joins TRBV6-1 and TRBJ2-5; 10 nucleotides line up with TRBD1. Germline CDR1 is MNHNS and CDR2 is SASEGT. V trimming: 6 bases; J trimming: 4 bases; junction bases outside the gene matches: 8. There are 15 residues in the CDR3.

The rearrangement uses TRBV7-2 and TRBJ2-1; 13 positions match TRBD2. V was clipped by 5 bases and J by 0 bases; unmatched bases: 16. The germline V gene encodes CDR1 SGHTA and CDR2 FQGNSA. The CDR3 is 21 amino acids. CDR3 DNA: TGTGCCAGCAGCCCCAGACTAGGGATGACTAGCGGGGGGTACTCCTACAATGAGCAGTTCTTC. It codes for CASSPRLGMTSGGYSYNEQFF.

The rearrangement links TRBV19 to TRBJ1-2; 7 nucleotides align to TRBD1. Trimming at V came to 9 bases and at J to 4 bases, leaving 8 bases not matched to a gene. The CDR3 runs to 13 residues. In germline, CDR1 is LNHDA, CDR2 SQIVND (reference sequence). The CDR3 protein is CASIGRQGYGYTF. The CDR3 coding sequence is TGTGCCAGCATAGGGCGACAGGGCTATGGCTACACCTTC.

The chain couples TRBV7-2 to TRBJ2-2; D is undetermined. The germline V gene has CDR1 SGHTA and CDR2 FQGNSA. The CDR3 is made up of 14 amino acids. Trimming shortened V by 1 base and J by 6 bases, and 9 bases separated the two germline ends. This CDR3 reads CASSLGSSSGELFF. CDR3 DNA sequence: TGTGCCAGCAGCTTAGGTTCGTCGTCCGGGGAGCTGTTTTTT.

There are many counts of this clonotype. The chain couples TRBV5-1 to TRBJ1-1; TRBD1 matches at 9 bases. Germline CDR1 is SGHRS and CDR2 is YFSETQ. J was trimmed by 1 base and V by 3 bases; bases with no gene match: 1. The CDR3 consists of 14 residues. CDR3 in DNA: TGCGCCAGCAGCTGGGGACAGGGGAACACTGAAGCTTTCTTT. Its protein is CASSWGQGNTEAFF. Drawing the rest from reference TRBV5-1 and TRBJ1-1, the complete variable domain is KAGVTQTPRYLIKTRGQQVTLSCSPISGHRSVSWYQQTPGQGLQFLFEYFSETQRNKGNFPGRFSGRQFSNSRSEMNVSTLELGDSALYLCASSWGQGNTEAFFGQGTRLTVV.

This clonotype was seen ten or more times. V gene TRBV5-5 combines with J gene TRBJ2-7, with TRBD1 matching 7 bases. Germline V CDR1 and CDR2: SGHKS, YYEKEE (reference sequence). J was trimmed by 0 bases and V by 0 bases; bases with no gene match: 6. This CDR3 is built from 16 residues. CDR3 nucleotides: TGTGCCAGCAGCTTGGAGGTAGGGGGCTCCTCCTACGAGCAGTACTTC. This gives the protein CASSLEVGGSSYEQYF.

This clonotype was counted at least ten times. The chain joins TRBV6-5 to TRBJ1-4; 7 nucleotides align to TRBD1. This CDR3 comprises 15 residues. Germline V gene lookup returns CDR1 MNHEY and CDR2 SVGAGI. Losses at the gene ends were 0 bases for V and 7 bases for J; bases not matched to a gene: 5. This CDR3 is CASSYSGQGGEKLFF. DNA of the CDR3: TGTGCCAGCAGTTACTCCGGGCAGGGGGGTGAAAAACTGTTTTTT.

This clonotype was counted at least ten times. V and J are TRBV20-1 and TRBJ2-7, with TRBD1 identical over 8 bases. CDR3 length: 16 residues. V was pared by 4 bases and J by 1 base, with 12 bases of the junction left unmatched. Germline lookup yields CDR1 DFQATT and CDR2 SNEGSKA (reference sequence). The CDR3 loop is CSATYNRGERSYEQYF. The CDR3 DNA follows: TGCAGTGCTACCTACAACAGGGGGGAGAGGTCCTACGAGCAGTACTTC.

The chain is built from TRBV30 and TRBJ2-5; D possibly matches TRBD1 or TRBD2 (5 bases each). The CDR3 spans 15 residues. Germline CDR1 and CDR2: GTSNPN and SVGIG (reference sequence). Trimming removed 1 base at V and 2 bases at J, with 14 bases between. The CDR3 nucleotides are TGTGCCTGGAGTGCGAGGTGGGACCAGCAAGAGACCCAGTACTTC. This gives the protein CAWSARWDQQETQYF. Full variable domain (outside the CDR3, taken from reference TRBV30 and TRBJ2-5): SQTIHQWPATLVQPVGSPLSLECTVEGTSNPNLYWYRQAAGRGLQLLFYSVGIGQISSEVPQNLSASRPQDRQFILSSKKLLLSDSGFYLCAWSARWDQQETQYFGPGTRLLVL.

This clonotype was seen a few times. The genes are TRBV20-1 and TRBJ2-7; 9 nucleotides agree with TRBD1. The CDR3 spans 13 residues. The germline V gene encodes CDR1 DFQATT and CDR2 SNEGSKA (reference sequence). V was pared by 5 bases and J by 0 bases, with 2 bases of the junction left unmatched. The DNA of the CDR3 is TGCAGTGCTGTACAGGGGGCCTCCTACGAGCAGTACTTC. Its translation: CSAVQGASYEQYF.

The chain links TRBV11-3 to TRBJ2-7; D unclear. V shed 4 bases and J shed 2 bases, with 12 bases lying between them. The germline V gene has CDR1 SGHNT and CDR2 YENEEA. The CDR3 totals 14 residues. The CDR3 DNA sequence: TGTGCCAGCAGCTCGTCCCTTTGGCCCTACGAGCAGTACTTC. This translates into CASSSSLWPYEQYF.

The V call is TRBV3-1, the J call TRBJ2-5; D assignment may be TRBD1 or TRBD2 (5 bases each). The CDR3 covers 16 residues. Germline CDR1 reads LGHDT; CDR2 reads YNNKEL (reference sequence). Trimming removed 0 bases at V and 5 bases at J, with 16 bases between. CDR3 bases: TGTGCCAGCAGCCAAGAGGTGACGGGGCGGTGGGAGACCCAGTACTTC. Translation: CASSQEVTGRWETQYF.

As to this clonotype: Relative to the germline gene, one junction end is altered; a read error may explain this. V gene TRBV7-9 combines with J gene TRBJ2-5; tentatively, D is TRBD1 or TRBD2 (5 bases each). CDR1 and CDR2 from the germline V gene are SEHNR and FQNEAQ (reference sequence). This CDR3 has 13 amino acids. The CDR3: CASRPGPEETQYF. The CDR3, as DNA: TGCGCCAGCAGACCGGGACCCGAAGAGACCCAGTACTTC. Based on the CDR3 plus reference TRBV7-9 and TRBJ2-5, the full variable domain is DTGVSQNPRHKITKRGQNVTFRCDPISEHNRLYWYRQTLGQGPEFLTYFQNEAQLEKSRLLSDRFSAERPKGSFSTLEIQRTEQGDSAMYLCASRPGPEETQYFGPGTRLLVL.

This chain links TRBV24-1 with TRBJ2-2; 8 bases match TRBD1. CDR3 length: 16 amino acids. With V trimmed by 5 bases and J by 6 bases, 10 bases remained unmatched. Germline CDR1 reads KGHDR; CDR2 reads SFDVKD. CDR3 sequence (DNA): TGTGCCACCAGTGCCACCGGACAGGGAATCGCCGGGGAGCTGTTTTTT. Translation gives CATSATGQGIAGELFF.

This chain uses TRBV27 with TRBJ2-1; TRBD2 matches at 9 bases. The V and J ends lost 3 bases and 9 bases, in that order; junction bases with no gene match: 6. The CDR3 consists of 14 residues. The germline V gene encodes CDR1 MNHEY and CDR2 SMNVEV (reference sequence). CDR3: CASSLGGGAFEQFF. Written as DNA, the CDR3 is TGTGCCAGCAGTTTGGGCGGGGGGGCGTTTGAGCAGTTCTTC.